One and the same sample provided the 26 T cell receptor beta chains below, sequenced in a study of PD-L1 blockade in urothelial cancer. Data came from immunoSEQ multiplex PCR; TCRdb stores just in-frame clones and leaves some out. The sample contains 70,000 or so clones, 70% to 90% of which appear only once. Sample: PBMCs, taken around atezolizumab (anti-PD-L1) treatment. These TCRs come from a man in his 60s with urothelial cancer.

This clone was seen only once. The gene calls are TRBV7-8 and TRBJ1-2; TRBD1 matches at 7 bases. V trimming: 1 base; J trimming: 4 bases; junction bases outside the gene matches: 3. Germline-derived CDR1 and CDR2 are SGHVS and FQNEAQ. CDR3 length: 14 residues. The CDR3 sequence is CASSLEGGGYGYTF. The CDR3 DNA is TGTGCCAGCAGCTTAGAAGGGGGCGGCTATGGCTACACCTTC.

This rearrangement joins TRBV7-2 to TRBJ2-2; 8 bases map to TRBD1. Germline assignment: CDR1 SGHTA and CDR2 FQGNSA. The CDR3 totals 15 residues. V lost 6 bases and J lost 4; bases outside the gene matches: 7. In nucleotides, the CDR3 is TGTGCCAGCAGAGACAGACAGGGGAGCACCGGGGAGCTGTTTTTT. This sequence encodes CASRDRQGSTGELFF.

The rearrangement links TRBV29-1 to TRBJ1-2; D ambiguous. From germline, CDR1 is SQVTM and CDR2 ANQGSEA. This CDR3 spans 9 amino acids. CDR3 sequence reads: CLVSDGYTF. CDR3 in DNA: TGCCTAGTATCGGATGGCTACACCTTC.

V usage is TRBV7-2 and J usage is TRBJ1-3, with D perhaps matching TRBD1 (6 bases). This CDR3 is 15 amino acids long. V lost 3 bases, J lost 0 bases, and 9 bases lay in between. CDR1 and CDR2 (germline): SGHTA, FQGNSA. The CDR3: CASSLTGISGNTIYF. The CDR3 DNA follows: TGTGCCAGCAGCTTGACAGGTATCTCTGGAAACACCATATATTTT.

This chain links TRBV19 with TRBJ2-5, with a tentative D call TRBD1 (6 bases). CDR1 is LNHDA, CDR2 SQIVND, per germline (reference sequence). V lost 4 bases to trimming and J lost 0 bases, with 9 bases between them. The length of the CDR3 is 14 residues. In nucleotides, the CDR3 is TGTGCCAGTAGTAGGGGACAAGACCAAGAGACCCAGTACTTC. Residues: CASSRGQDQETQYF.

V usage is TRBV6-1 and J usage is TRBJ2-5; 11 bases are shared with TRBD1. The CDR3 consists of 15 residues. Germline CDR1 is MNHNS and CDR2 is SASEGT. Trimming cost V 6 bases and J 2 bases; bases outside gene matches: 5. The CDR3 nucleotides read TGTGCCAGCAGCCGCGGGGACAGGGGGCAAGAGACCCAGTACTTC. It encodes CASSRGDRGQETQYF.

J is TRBJ1-3 and V is TRBV7-2; D gene unclear. V dropped 1 base and J dropped 1 base, with 5 bases sitting between them. The CDR3 is 14 residues long. Germline CDR1 SGHTA, CDR2 FQGNSA. Here the CDR3 reads CASSLGQSGNTIYF. In DNA, the CDR3 is TGTGCCAGCAGCTTAGGTCAATCTGGAAACACCATATATTTT.

The chain recombines TRBV10-3 with TRBJ1-1; no reliable D call. Germline V CDR1 and CDR2: ENHRY, SYGVKD. This CDR3 has 13 residues. V gave up 6 bases and J gave up 0 bases, with 8 bases separating them. CDR3 loop: CAIRPHLNTEAFF. In nucleotides, the CDR3 is TGTGCCATCAGACCCCACTTGAACACTGAAGCTTTCTTT.

The genes are TRBV7-8 and TRBJ2-7; D is ambiguous. Germline V CDR1 and CDR2: SGHVS, FQNEAQ. The germline V and J ends were trimmed by 5 bases and 4 bases, with 12 bases remaining between them. The CDR3 spans 13 residues. Written as DNA, the CDR3 is TGTGCCAGCAGCATCTCCAGCGCATACGAGCAGTACTTC. Amino acid sequence: CASSISSAYEQYF.

This rearrangement joins TRBV5-1 to TRBJ1-5; 11 nucleotides align to TRBD1. The length of the CDR3 is 16 residues. Germline CDR1 and CDR2: SGHRS and YFSETQ. After removal of 2 bases from V and 6 bases from J, the junction contained 7 bases not matched to a gene. CDR3 residues: CASSLGGTGGFQPQHF. CDR3 sequence (DNA): TGCGCCAGCAGCTTAGGGGGGACAGGGGGTTTTCAGCCCCAGCATTTT.

The genes are TRBV7-2 and TRBJ2-1; 9 nucleotides match TRBD2. The V gene end was trimmed by 1 base and the J gene end by 4 bases; junction bases not matched to a gene: 5. Germline V CDR1 and CDR2: SGHTA, FQGNSA. CDR3 length equals 16 residues. CDR3 residues: CASSLEAGGPYNEQFF. Written as DNA, the CDR3 is TGTGCCAGCAGCTTAGAGGCGGGAGGGCCTTACAATGAGCAGTTCTTC.

The CDR3 nucleotides are TGCAGCGTCGGAGACAGGGTGGGAGAGACCCAGTACTTC. This encodes CSVGDRVGETQYF. This rearrangement joins TRBV29-1 to TRBJ2-5; 7 nucleotides match TRBD1. Germline CDR1 is SQVTM and CDR2 is ANQGSEA. V lost 6 bases to trimming and J lost 4 bases; unmatched junction nucleotides: 8. The CDR3 consists of 13 residues.

This clone has more than one count but fewer than ten. The V call is TRBV4-3, the J call TRBJ2-1; 8 positions agree with TRBD2. Germline-derived CDR1 and CDR2 are LGHNA and YSLEER. J lost 7 bases, V lost 0 bases, and 8 bases had no gene match. This CDR3 spans 16 amino acids. The CDR3 loop reads CASSQDKLAASNEQFF. The DNA for the CDR3 is TGCGCCAGCAGCCAAGATAAACTAGCGGCCTCAAATGAGCAGTTCTTC.

The chain employs TRBV6-6 and TRBJ2-1; 7 bases line up with TRBD2. Germline CDR1 MNHNY, CDR2 SVGAGI (reference sequence). J gave up 7 bases and V 2 bases, and 8 bases lay outside the gene matches. This CDR3 contains 15 residues. The CDR3 nucleotides are TGTGCCAGCAGTTACAGCGACTGGGGAGGGAATGAGCAGTTCTTC. Protein: CASSYSDWGGNEQFF.

The chain links TRBV19 to TRBJ1-2, with 8 bases that match TRBD1. Trimming took 5 bases from V and 14 from J; bases not matched to a gene: 16. Germline lookup yields CDR1 LNHDA and CDR2 SQIVND (reference sequence). This CDR3 has 14 residues. The CDR3 sequence: CASSSRGTGLAGTF. In DNA, the CDR3 is TGTGCCAGTAGTTCTCGCGGGACAGGACTTGCGGGGACCTTC.

The gene calls are TRBV7-3 and TRBJ1-1; possible D gene TRBD1, 6 bases. The germline V gene has CDR1 SGHTA and CDR2 FQGTGA. This CDR3 has 15 residues. Trimming removed 4 bases at V and 3 bases at J, with 15 bases between. This CDR3 reads CASSSGAGEYTEAFF. CDR3 nucleotide sequence: TGTGCCAGCAGCTCTGGGGCAGGGGAGTACACTGAAGCTTTCTTT.

This sequence joins TRBV9 and TRBJ2-3, with D maybe TRBD2 (5 bases). Germline V gives CDR1 SGDLS, CDR2 YYNGEE. The CDR3 covers 14 residues. Trimming left V 6 bases short and J 6 bases short, with 17 bases between. The CDR3 region is CASTRGLSPDTQYF. CDR3 nucleotides: TGTGCCAGCACGCGAGGGCTATCCCCGGATACGCAGTATTTT.

The chain has TRBV5-1 and TRBJ2-7, with 8 bases fitting TRBD1. Germline values: CDR1 SGHRS, CDR2 YFSETQ. V was clipped by 5 bases and J by 5 bases; unmatched bases: 6. The CDR3 runs 13 residues. The CDR3 bases are TGCGCCAGCAGTAGGACAGGGTACAACGAGCAGTACTTC. Its translation: CASSRTGYNEQYF.

The chain couples TRBV11-2 to TRBJ2-1; TRBD2 agrees at 9 bases. V was clipped by 4 bases and J by 6 bases; unmatched bases: 16. The CDR3 runs 18 residues. The germline V gene encodes CDR1 SGHAT and CDR2 FQNNGV. The CDR3 spells CASSSLRAGGLLLNEQFF. DNA for the CDR3: TGTGCCAGCAGCTCCCTAAGGGCGGGGGGGCTCTTACTCAATGAGCAGTTCTTC.

The chain uses TRBV2 and TRBJ1-2; 7 nucleotides agree with TRBD1. J lost 4 bases, V lost 8 bases, and 13 bases had no gene match. Germline V lookup: CDR1 SNHLY, CDR2 FYNNEI. This CDR3 comprises 15 residues. CDR3 sequence (DNA): TGTGCCAGCCGCGGGAGGGGGCGACCGGGCTATGGCTACACCTTC. Encoded protein: CASRGRGRPGYGYTF.

The chain has TRBV7-9 and TRBJ1-1; D possibly corresponds to TRBD1 (5 bases). The CDR3 contains 12 residues. Trimming removed 5 bases at V and 10 bases at J, with 14 bases between. Per the germline V gene, CDR1 is SEHNR and CDR2 is FQNEAQ (reference sequence). The CDR3 loop reads CASSPKDRGAFF. As DNA, the CDR3 is TGTGCCAGCAGCCCCAAAGACAGAGGAGCTTTCTTT.

The J gene is TRBJ1-2, the V gene TRBV7-2; D is unresolved. This CDR3 region has 11 residues. Germline CDR1 SGHTA, CDR2 FQGNSA. DNA of the CDR3: TGTTTACTCTGGGGAAGAGGGGGCTACACCTTC. Its protein product is CLLWGRGGYTF.

The rearrangement joins TRBV7-9 to TRBJ1-2; 7 nucleotides match TRBD1. The germline CDR1 and CDR2 sequences are SEHNR and FQNEAQ (reference sequence). The junction had 7 bases not matched to a gene; V was cut back by 5 bases and J by 7 bases. The CDR3 runs 13 residues. The CDR3 loop reads CASSPDRAGGYTF. DNA for the CDR3: TGTGCCAGCAGCCCAGACAGGGCGGGTGGCTACACCTTC.

The rearrangement joins TRBV5-4 to TRBJ2-5, with 8 bases lining up with TRBD2. This CDR3 is 15 amino acids long. Per germline, CDR1 SGHNT and CDR2 YYREEE (reference sequence). Germline trimming cut 3 bases from V and 1 base from J; bases unmatched to any gene: 5. CDR3 loop: CASSWREAPQETQYF. Written as DNA, the CDR3 is TGTGCCAGCAGCTGGCGGGAGGCCCCCCAAGAGACCCAGTACTTC. Filled out from reference TRBV5-4 and TRBJ2-5, the complete variable domain reads ETGVTQSPTHLIKTRGQQVTLRCSSQSGHNTVSWYQQALGQGPQFIFQYYREEENGRGNFPPRFSGLQFPNYSSELNVNALELDDSALYLCASSWREAPQETQYFGPGTRLLVL.

This chain joins TRBV5-6 and TRBJ2-1; 12 bases align to TRBD1. The CDR3 has 15 amino acids. The junction had 8 bases not matched to a gene; V was cut back by 4 bases and J by 9 bases. Germline lookup yields CDR1 SGHDT and CDR2 YYEEEE. This CDR3 reads CASSPRDRGLIEQFF. CDR3 DNA sequence: TGTGCCAGCAGCCCCCGGGACAGGGGGCTGATTGAGCAGTTCTTC.

This clone appeared a single time. The chain uses TRBV20-1 and TRBJ2-1; tentative D call: TRBD2 (5 bases). V gave up 1 base and J gave up 11 bases, with 9 bases separating them. Germline values: CDR1 DFQATT, CDR2 SNEGSKA (reference sequence). The CDR3 is 11 amino acids. The CDR3, as DNA: TGCAGTGCTAGAGTTGGGAGTCAGCAGTTCTTC. Amino acid sequence: CSARVGSQQFF.